A selection of T cell receptor beta chains follows, all from one sample in a study of cytomegalovirus exposure and HLA in healthy donors. Assay: immunoSEQ multiplex PCR; the TCRdb copy retains only in-frame clones and omits some. The repertoire consists of about 98,000 clones, with roughly 95% occurring once and the leading ten covering almost 0.9%. Sequencing was done on a sample of PBMCs. The source of these receptors is a woman in her late teens or twenties in good health and CMV-seronegative. Each CDR3 is given with its conserved first and last residue. A D gene is named only where the DNA matches it firmly. Part of the rows lack a size; the others show once, few, many or a class for expanded clones.

DNA,CDR3,size,D,J,V
TGTGCCAGCAGCCAAGCGTACTTAGCTAGCGGGAGCGGTGAGGAGTACTTC,CASSQAYLASGSGEEYF,-,TRBD2,TRBJ2-7,TRBV14
TGTGCCAGCAGCTCTACTTCGGAGTTCTATGGCTACACCTTC,CASSSTSEFYGYTF,-,-,TRBJ1-2,TRBV13
TGTGCCAGCTCACCGCCTTACAGCGGGAGCTCCTACAATGAGCAGTTCTTC,CASSPPYSGSSYNEQFF,-,TRBD2,TRBJ2-1,TRBV18
TGTGCCAGCAGTTCCCGGTTTGGCAATGAGCAGTTCTTC,CASSSRFGNEQFF,-,-,TRBJ2-1,TRBV27
TGTGCCAGCAGCCGGGACAGGGGAATTGGTGAAGCTTTCTTT,CASSRDRGIGEAFF,-,TRBD1,TRBJ1-1,TRBV5-8
TGTGCCAGCAGCTCGGGACAGGTCAACACTGAAGCTTTCTTT,CASSSGQVNTEAFF,-,TRBD1,TRBJ1-1,TRBV7-2
TGTGCCAGCAGCTTACGACTAGCGGGAGAGGATGAGCAGTTCTTC,CASSLRLAGEDEQFF,-,TRBD2,TRBJ2-1,TRBV11-3
TGCAGTGCCGAGACCTACAATGAGCAGTTCTTC,CSAETYNEQFF,-,-,TRBJ2-1,TRBV20-1
TGTGCCAGCAGCTTTTCAGGGTTCGCTAGCGGGAGCACCGGGGAGCTGTTTTTT,CASSFSGFASGSTGELFF,-,TRBD2,TRBJ2-2,TRBV5-8
TGTGCCAGCAGCGTAGACAGGACGCAGGGCTATGGCTACACCTTC,CASSVDRTQGYGYTF,-,-,TRBJ1-2,TRBV9
TGTGCCAGCAGCGGCAGCCGGGACAGGGGGAGGAGCACAGATACGCAGTATTTT,CASSGSRDRGRSTDTQYF,-,TRBD1,TRBJ2-3,TRBV7-2
TGTGCCAGCAGTTACTCGAAGTACTACTACAATGAGCAGTTCTTC,CASSYSKYYYNEQFF,-,-,TRBJ2-1,TRBV6-5
TGCGCCAGCAGCTTTGGGGAGGTTGGGCAAGGTACGCAGTATTTT,CASSFGEVGQGTQYF,-,-,TRBJ2-3,TRBV5-1
TGTGCCAGCAGCTCGCCTGCAGGGCGCTATGGCTACACCTTC,CASSSPAGRYGYTF,-,-,TRBJ1-2,TRBV7-2
TGTGCCACCAGAAGATTGACAGAGAACACTGAAGCTTTCTTT,CATRRLTENTEAFF,-,-,TRBJ1-1,TRBV15
TGTGCCAGCAGCAATAAATTGGCTCTAGAGGTCGGTGAGCAGTTCTTC,CASSNKLALEVGEQFF,-,-,TRBJ2-1,TRBV21-1
TGTGCCAGCTCAATGACAGGGGTTTTAAATGAGCAGTTCTTC,CASSMTGVLNEQFF,-,TRBD1,TRBJ2-1,TRBV18
TGTGCCAGCAGCTCACAGGAGAACACTGAAGCTTTCTTT,CASSSQENTEAFF,few,-,TRBJ1-1,TRBV7-9
TGTGCCAGCAGTTTATCGAGACAGGGAGGAAGATACAATGAGCAGTTCTTC,CASSLSRQGGRYNEQFF,-,-,TRBJ2-1,TRBV27
TGTGCCAGCAGCTACGGGTCTGTCGTGAACACTGAAGCTTTCTTT,CASSYGSVVNTEAFF,-,-,TRBJ1-1,TRBV11-3
TGTGCCAGCAGCTTAGGCCCAGGAGGTGGCTACACCTTC,CASSLGPGGGYTF,-,-,TRBJ1-2,TRBV7-3
TGCACCAGCATTATGAGGGGGAAAGAGACCCAGTACTTC,CTSIMRGKETQYF,-,-,TRBJ2-5,TRBV1
TGTGCCAGTAGTATTAGGGACAGCGACCACGAGCAGTACTTC,CASSIRDSDHEQYF,-,TRBD1,TRBJ2-7,TRBV19
TGTGCCAGCAGCTTAGGCGGGGGGAACACTGAAGCTTTCTTT,CASSLGGGNTEAFF,-,-,TRBJ1-1,TRBV7-9
TGTGCCAGCAGCCCCGGGACTAGCGGGGGAAGTACCTACAATGAGCAGTTCTTC,CASSPGTSGGSTYNEQFF,-,TRBD2,TRBJ2-1,TRBV11-3
TGTGCCAGCAGCTTATGGCAGGGTATCGCCGGGGAGCTGTTTTTT,CASSLWQGIAGELFF,-,-,TRBJ2-2,TRBV7-2
TGTGCCAGCAGCGCTAGACTAGCGGGGGGAGGTGAGCAGTTCTTC,CASSARLAGGGEQFF,once,TRBD2,TRBJ2-1,TRBV9
TGTGCCAGCATCGGGGGGGCCGCTGGAAACACCATATATTTT,CASIGGAAGNTIYF,-,-,TRBJ1-3,TRBV28
TGTGCCAGCAGTCCGGACAGGGGGTTCTACGAGCAGTACTTC,CASSPDRGFYEQYF,once,TRBD1,TRBJ2-7,TRBV27
TGTGCCAGCGCGGGGGCGTTTGGCGAGCAGTACTTC,CASAGAFGEQYF,few,-,TRBJ2-7,TRBV2
TGTGCCAGCAGCGTAGGTAGCGGTTCAGGCACAGATACGCAGTATTTT,CASSVGSGSGTDTQYF,-,-,TRBJ2-3,TRBV9
TGTGCCAGGACGGACAACTCTGGAAACACCATATATTTT,CARTDNSGNTIYF,-,-,TRBJ1-3,TRBV2
TGTGCCAGCAGCTCGCCTCGGGGGGATACAACTAATGAAAAACTGTTTTTT,CASSSPRGDTTNEKLFF,-,-,TRBJ1-4,TRBV7-9
TGTGCCAGCAGTTTCAGTCCACTTCGGGGTGGCTACACCTTC,CASSFSPLRGGYTF,-,-,TRBJ1-2,TRBV27
TGTGCCAGCAGCTTACCCAGCGGGGCCAGCTATGGCTACACCTTC,CASSLPSGASYGYTF,-,-,TRBJ1-2,TRBV7-9
TGTGCCAGCAGCGTAACCCCAGGGAATTCCTACGAGCAGTACTTC,CASSVTPGNSYEQYF,-,-,TRBJ2-7,TRBV9
TGTGCCAGCAGCTTCGCAGGTACTCTTAGCAATCAGCCCCAGCATTTT,CASSFAGTLSNQPQHF,-,-,TRBJ1-5,TRBV5-6
TGTGCCAGCAGCCCGACAGCGAACACTGAAGCTTTCTTT,CASSPTANTEAFF,-,-,TRBJ1-1,TRBV9
TGTGCCAGCTCACCACCCTACCAAGAGACCCAGTACTTC,CASSPPYQETQYF,few,-,TRBJ2-5,TRBV18
TGCGCCAGCAGCCAAGGCGATGGCTACACCTTC,CASSQGDGYTF,few,-,TRBJ1-2,TRBV4-1
TGTGCCAGCATCGTAACCGACCAGACAAACACCGGGGAGCTGTTTTTT,CASIVTDQTNTGELFF,-,-,TRBJ2-2,TRBV6-6
TGTGCCAGCAGCTTACAGGGTCATTACAATGAGCAGTTCTTC,CASSLQGHYNEQFF,once,-,TRBJ2-1,TRBV9
TGTGCCAGCAGTGAAACAAAGACAGGGGGCATCACTGAAGCTTTCTTT,CASSETKTGGITEAFF,-,TRBD1,TRBJ1-1,TRBV2
TGTGCCAGCAGGGGGGGGACCCCAGGGGAGCAGTACTTC,CASRGGTPGEQYF,-,TRBD2,TRBJ2-7,TRBV6-6
TGCGCCAGCAGCCAAGATTCGGGCAGGGGACATGGCTACACCTTC,CASSQDSGRGHGYTF,-,-,TRBJ1-2,TRBV4-3
TGTGCCAGCAGTGACCTCGGGGGGCCCCAGCATTTT,CASSDLGGPQHF,-,-,TRBJ1-5,TRBV2
TGTGCCACCAGCGTGGGACAGGGGGCGGCCGGGGAGCTGTTTTTT,CATSVGQGAAGELFF,-,TRBD1,TRBJ2-2,TRBV15
TGCGCCAGCAGCTTGGCAAGCCGGGACTACCAGTTCTTC,CASSLASRDYQFF,-,TRBD2,TRBJ2-1,TRBV5-1
TGTGCCAGCAGTGACGGGGGGGGGACAGGACAAGAGACCCAGTACTTC,CASSDGGGTGQETQYF,once,-,TRBJ2-5,TRBV6-4